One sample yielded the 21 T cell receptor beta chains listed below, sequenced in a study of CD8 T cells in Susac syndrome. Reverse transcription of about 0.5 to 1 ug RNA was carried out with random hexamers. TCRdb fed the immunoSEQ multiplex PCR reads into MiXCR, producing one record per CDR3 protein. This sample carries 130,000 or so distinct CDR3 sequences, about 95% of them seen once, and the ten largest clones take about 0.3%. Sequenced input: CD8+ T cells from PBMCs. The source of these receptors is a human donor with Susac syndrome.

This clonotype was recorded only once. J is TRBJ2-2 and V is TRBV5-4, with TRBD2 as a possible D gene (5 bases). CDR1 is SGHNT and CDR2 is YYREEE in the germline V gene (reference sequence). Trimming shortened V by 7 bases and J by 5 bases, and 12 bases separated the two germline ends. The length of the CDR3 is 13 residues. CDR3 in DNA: TGTGCCAGCGGTGTACGGGGAACCGGGGAGCTGTTTTTT. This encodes CASGVRGTGELFF.

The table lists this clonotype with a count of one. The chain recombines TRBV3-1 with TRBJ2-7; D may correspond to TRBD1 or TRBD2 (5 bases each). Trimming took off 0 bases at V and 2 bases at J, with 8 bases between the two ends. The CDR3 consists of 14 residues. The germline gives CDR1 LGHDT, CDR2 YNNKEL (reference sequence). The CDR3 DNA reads TGTGCCAGCAGCCAAGACGGGGCGACCTACGAGCAGTACTTC. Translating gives CASSQDGATYEQYF.

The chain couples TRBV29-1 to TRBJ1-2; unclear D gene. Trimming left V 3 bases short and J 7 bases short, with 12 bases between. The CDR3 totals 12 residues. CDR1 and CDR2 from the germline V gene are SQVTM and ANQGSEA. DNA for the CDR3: TGCAGCGTTGAGACTGTGAGTGGTGGCTACACCTTC. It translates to CSVETVSGGYTF.

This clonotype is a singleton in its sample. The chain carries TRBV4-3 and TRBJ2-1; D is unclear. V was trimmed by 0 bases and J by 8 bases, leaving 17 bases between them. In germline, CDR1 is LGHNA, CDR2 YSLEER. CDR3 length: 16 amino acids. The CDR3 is CASSQDPGSRIDEQFF. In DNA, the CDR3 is TGCGCCAGCAGCCAAGATCCGGGCAGCCGAATAGATGAGCAGTTCTTC.

The CDR3 DNA follows: TGTGCCAGCAAGCAGGGTGATAACTATGGCTACACCTTC. This sequence encodes CASKQGDNYGYTF. J is TRBJ1-2 and V is TRBV6-5; possibly TRBD1 for D (5 bases). CDR3 size: 13 residues. Trimming removed 7 bases from V and 1 base from J, with 10 bases in between. Germline lookup yields CDR1 MNHEY and CDR2 SVGAGI.

CDR3 region: CASSLDASAANEQFF. The CDR3 nucleotides are TGTGCCAGCAGCTTAGATGCTAGCGCCGCCAATGAGCAGTTCTTC. The chain links TRBV13 to TRBJ2-1; D may be TRBD2 (6 bases). Germline loops: CDR1 PRHDT, CDR2 FYEKMQ (reference sequence). CDR3 length: 15 amino acids. Between the trimmed V and J ends, which lost 1 base and 6 bases, there was a span of 13 bases. The full variable domain, its missing parts supplied by reference TRBV13 and TRBJ2-1, is AAGVIQSPRHLIKEKRETATLKCYPIPRHDTVYWYQQGPGQDPQFLISFYEKMQSDKGSIPDRFSAQQFSDYHSELNMSSLELGDSALYFCASSLDASAANEQFFGPGTRLTVL.

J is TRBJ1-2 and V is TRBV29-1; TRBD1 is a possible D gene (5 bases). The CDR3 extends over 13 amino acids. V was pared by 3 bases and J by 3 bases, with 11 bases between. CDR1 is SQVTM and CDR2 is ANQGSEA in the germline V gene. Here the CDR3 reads CSVESGHHYGYTF. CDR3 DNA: TGCAGCGTTGAGTCCGGACACCACTATGGCTACACCTTC.

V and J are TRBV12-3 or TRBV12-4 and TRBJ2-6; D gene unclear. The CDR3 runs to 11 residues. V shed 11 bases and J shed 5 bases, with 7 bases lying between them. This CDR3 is CAGARANVLTF. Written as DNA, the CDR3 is TGTGCCGGAGCGAGGGCCAACGTCCTGACTTTC.

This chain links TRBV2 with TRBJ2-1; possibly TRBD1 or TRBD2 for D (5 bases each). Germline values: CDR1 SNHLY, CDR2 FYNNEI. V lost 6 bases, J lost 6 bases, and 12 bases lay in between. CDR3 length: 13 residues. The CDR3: CASRSRGLNEQFF. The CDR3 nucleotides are TGTGCCAGCAGATCCCGGGGCCTCAATGAGCAGTTCTTC.

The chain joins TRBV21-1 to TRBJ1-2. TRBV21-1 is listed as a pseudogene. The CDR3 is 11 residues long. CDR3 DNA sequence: TGTGCCAGCTGGGTACCCTATGGCTACACCTTC. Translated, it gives CASWVPYGYTF.

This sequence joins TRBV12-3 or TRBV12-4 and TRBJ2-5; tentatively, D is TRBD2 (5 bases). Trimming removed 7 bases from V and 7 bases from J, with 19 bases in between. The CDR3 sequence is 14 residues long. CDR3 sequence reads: CASTAIGLLGTQYF. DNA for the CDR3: TGTGCCAGCACCGCGATCGGACTCCTCGGGACCCAGTACTTC.

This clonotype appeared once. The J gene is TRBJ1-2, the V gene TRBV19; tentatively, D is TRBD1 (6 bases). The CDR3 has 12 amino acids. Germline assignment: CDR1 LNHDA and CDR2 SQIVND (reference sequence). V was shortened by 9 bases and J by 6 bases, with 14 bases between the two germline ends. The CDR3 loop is CASATGTNGYTF. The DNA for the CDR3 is TGTGCCAGCGCTACCGGGACAAATGGCTACACCTTC.

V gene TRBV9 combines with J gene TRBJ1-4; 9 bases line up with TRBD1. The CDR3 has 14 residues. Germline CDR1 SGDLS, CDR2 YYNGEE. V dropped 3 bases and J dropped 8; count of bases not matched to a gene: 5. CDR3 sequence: CASSGRTGAEKLFF. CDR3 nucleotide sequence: TGTGCCAGCAGCGGGCGGACAGGGGCAGAAAAACTGTTTTTT.

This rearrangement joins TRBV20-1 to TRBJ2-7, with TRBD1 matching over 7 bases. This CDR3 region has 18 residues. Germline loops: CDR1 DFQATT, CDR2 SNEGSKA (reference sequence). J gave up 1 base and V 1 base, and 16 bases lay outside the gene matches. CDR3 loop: CSARGSPLRGLLSYEQYF. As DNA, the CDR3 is TGCAGTGCTAGAGGCTCCCCCCTCAGGGGGTTGTTGTCCTACGAGCAGTACTTC.

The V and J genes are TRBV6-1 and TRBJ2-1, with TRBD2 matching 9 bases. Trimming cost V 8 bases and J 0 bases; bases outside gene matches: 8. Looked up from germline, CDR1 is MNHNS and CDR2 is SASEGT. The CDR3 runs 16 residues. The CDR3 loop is CASLHNSGGSYNEQFF. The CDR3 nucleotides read TGTGCCAGCCTCCACAATAGCGGGGGCTCCTACAATGAGCAGTTCTTC.

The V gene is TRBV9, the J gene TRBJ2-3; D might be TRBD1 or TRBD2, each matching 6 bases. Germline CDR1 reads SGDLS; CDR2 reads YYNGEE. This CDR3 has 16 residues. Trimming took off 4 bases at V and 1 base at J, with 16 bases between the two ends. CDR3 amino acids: CASSPGGGRGTDTQYF. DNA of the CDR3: TGTGCCAGCAGCCCCGGAGGGGGTCGGGGCACAGATACGCAGTATTTT.

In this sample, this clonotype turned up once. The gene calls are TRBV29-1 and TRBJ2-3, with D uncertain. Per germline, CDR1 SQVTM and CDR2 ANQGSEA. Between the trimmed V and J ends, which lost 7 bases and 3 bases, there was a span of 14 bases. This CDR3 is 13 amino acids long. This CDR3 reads CSDTGQETDTQYF. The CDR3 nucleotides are TGCAGCGACACGGGTCAGGAGACAGATACGCAGTATTTT.

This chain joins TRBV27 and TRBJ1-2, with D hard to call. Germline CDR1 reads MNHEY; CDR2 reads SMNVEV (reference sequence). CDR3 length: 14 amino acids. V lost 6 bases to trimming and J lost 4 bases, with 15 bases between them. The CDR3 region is CASRPEQRTYGYTF. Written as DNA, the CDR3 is TGTGCCAGCAGGCCCGAACAGCGGACCTATGGCTACACCTTC.

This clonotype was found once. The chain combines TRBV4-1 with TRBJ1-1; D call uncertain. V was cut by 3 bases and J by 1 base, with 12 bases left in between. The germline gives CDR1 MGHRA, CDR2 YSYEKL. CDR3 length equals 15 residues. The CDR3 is CASSHPTDGNTEAFF. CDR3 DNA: TGCGCCAGCAGCCACCCCACCGACGGGAACACTGAAGCTTTCTTT.

The CDR3 loop is CASSQEIGHYGYTF. CDR3 nucleotide sequence: TGTGCCAGCAGCCAAGAGATAGGGCACTATGGCTACACCTTC. The chain couples TRBV3-1 to TRBJ1-2, with D hard to call. The germline gives CDR1 LGHDT, CDR2 YNNKEL (reference sequence). This CDR3 spans 14 amino acids. Trimming stripped 0 bases from V and 3 bases from J, with 8 bases between.

CDR3 region: CSVARQSTEAFF. CDR3 bases: TGCAGCGTTGCTCGACAGAGCACTGAAGCTTTCTTT. The V gene is TRBV29-1, the J gene TRBJ1-1; possibly TRBD1 for D (5 bases). Germline CDR1 and CDR2: SQVTM and ANQGSEA. This CDR3 region has 12 residues. The V end was cut by 4 bases, the J end by 4 bases, with 10 bases between.